Included here is one T cell receptor (beta chain) sequence, with context. What it binds is not known. CDR3 size: 15 residues. The V and J ends lost 3 bases and 0 bases respectively, with 12 bases between them. CDR1 and CDR2 (germline): DFQATT, SNEGSKA (reference sequence). This sample stems from a study of T cell responses to AZD1222 COVID-19 vaccine. Study-level results: Clonal diversity was possibly underestimated; the donors were predominantly white British and more often female.

The table came from immunoSEQ multiplex PCR; TCRdb's copy has only in-frame clones and leaves some out. The sample lists some 120,000 clones; about 90% were seen once. The chain joins TRBV20-1 to TRBJ1-5, with D perhaps matching TRBD1 (5 bases). The origin of this receptor is an adult in good health. The sample was peripheral blood, taken on day 0 of AZD1222 vaccination. The CDR3 coding sequence is TGCAGTGCTAGTACGGGGCTTTATAGCAATCAGCCCCAGCATTTT. Protein sequence: CSASTGLYSNQPQHF.